These 18 T cell receptor beta chains originate from one sample sequenced in a study of long-term antiretroviral therapy in people with HIV. Investigators performed immunoSEQ version v3.0 at survey level. Measured with immunoSEQ multiplex PCR; TCRdb has only the in-frame clones, and not every one. The sample consists of 22,000 or so clones, roughly 80% of them appearing once. The sample was unsorted PBMCs, taken approximately 5.7 years after starting antiretroviral therapy. The receptors were gathered from a man aged 25-40 years with HIV.

This chain uses TRBV5-8 with TRBJ2-3; D possibly corresponds to TRBD2 (5 bases). Germline V gene data show CDR1 as SGHTS and CDR2 as YDEGEE. There are 16 residues in the CDR3. Trimming shortened V by 3 bases and J by 0 bases, and 14 bases separated the two germline ends. The CDR3 coding sequence is TGTGCCAGCAGCTCATCGGGTAGCGTGAGCACAGATACGCAGTATTTT. Amino acids: CASSSSGSVSTDTQYF.

J is TRBJ1-1 and V is TRBV19; a possible D gene is TRBD1 (5 bases). Trimming pared 7 bases from V and 4 bases from J, leaving 16 bases between. Germline V gene lookup returns CDR1 LNHDA and CDR2 SQIVND (reference sequence). There are 14 residues in the CDR3. CDR3 sequence reads: CASTEGRAGTEAFF. The CDR3 DNA reads TGTGCCAGTACCGAGGGACGGGCGGGCACTGAAGCTTTCTTT. Full variable domain (missing parts from reference TRBV19 and TRBJ1-1): DGGITQSPKYLFRKEGQNVTLSCEQNLNHDAMYWYRQDPGQGLRLIYYSQIVNDFQKGDIAEGYSVSREKKESFPLTVTSAQKNPTAFYLCASTEGRAGTEAFFGQGTRLTVV.

This clone was counted a few times. The CDR3 DNA is TGTGCCAGCAGTCGCTACGAGCAGTACTTC. It is translated as CASSRYEQYF. This chain uses TRBV28 with TRBJ2-7; D gene unclear. V lost 5 bases and J 3 bases, leaving 2 bases between the germline ends. The CDR3 is 10 amino acids. CDR1 and CDR2 from the germline V gene are MDHEN and SYDVKM.

This CDR3 is CASSLTGETQYF. CDR3 in DNA: TGTGCCAGCAGTTTAACTGGGGAGACCCAGTACTTC. The chain carries TRBV28 and TRBJ2-5; no clear D. Trimming took 2 bases from V and 5 from J, leaving 6 bases between them. CDR1 is MDHEN and CDR2 is SYDVKM in the germline V gene. The CDR3 sequence is 12 residues long.

This chain uses TRBV7-6 with TRBJ1-6, with D maybe TRBD1 (6 bases). Looked up from germline, CDR1 is SGHVS and CDR2 is FNYEAQ. Between the trimmed V and J ends, which lost 1 base and 6 bases, there was a span of 10 bases. This CDR3 region has 15 residues. The CDR3 spells CASSLEGRGNSPLHF. The CDR3 bases are TGTGCCAGCAGCTTAGAGGGCAGGGGTAATTCACCCCTCCACTTT.

The rearrangement joins TRBV7-2 to TRBJ1-1; TRBD1 might be the D (6 bases). V lost 5 bases and J 3 bases, leaving 16 bases between the germline ends. Germline V gene data show CDR1 as SGHTA and CDR2 as FQGNSA. CDR3 length: 15 residues. CDR3 region: CASSLTGGGYTEAFF. Written as DNA, the CDR3 is TGTGCCAGCAGCCTGACCGGAGGGGGATACACTGAAGCTTTCTTT. The whole variable domain, remainder taken from reference TRBV7-2 and TRBJ1-1, is GAGVSQSPSNKVTEKGKDVELRCDPISGHTALYWYRQSLGQGLEFLIYFQGNSAPDKSGLPSDRFSAERTGGSVSTLTIQRTQQEDSAVYLCASSLTGGGYTEAFFGQGTRLTVV.

The V and J genes are TRBV19 and TRBJ2-5, with a weak D call TRBD2 (6 bases). Germline lookup yields CDR1 LNHDA and CDR2 SQIVND (reference sequence). Between the trimmed V and J ends, which lost 5 bases and 1 base, there was a span of 14 bases. The CDR3 is 15 residues long. CDR3 loop: CASSPDPGSQETQYF. CDR3 bases: TGTGCCAGTAGTCCCGACCCCGGGAGCCAAGAGACCCAGTACTTC.

A few counts support this clone. The J gene is TRBJ2-7, the V gene TRBV5-1, with 10 bases that match TRBD2. Germline trimming cut 3 bases from V and 3 bases from J; bases unmatched to any gene: 6. The germline gives CDR1 SGHRS, CDR2 YFSETQ. The CDR3 length is 15 residues. DNA for the CDR3: TGCGCCAGCAGCTACTCAGCGGGAGGGGGCTACGAGCAGTACTTC. Amino acids: CASSYSAGGGYEQYF. The full variable domain, completed using reference TRBV5-1 and TRBJ2-7, is KAGVTQTPRYLIKTRGQQVTLSCSPISGHRSVSWYQQTPGQGLQFLFEYFSETQRNKGNFPGRFSGRQFSNSRSEMNVSTLELGDSALYLCASSYSAGGGYEQYFGPGTRLTVT.

V and J are TRBV27 and TRBJ1-1, with 7 positions matching TRBD1. Germline loops: CDR1 MNHEY, CDR2 SMNVEV (reference sequence). Trimming cost V 4 bases and J 7 bases; bases outside gene matches: 18. The CDR3 runs 17 residues. The CDR3 bases are TGTGCCAGCAGTTCCATATACTTCACAGGGGCCCCAGATGAAGCTTTCTTT. It is translated as CASSSIYFTGAPDEAFF.

Here the CDR3 reads CASSFLAGVTVNEQFF. The CDR3 DNA follows: TGTGCCAGCTCATTTTTAGCGGGAGTAACGGTTAATGAGCAGTTCTTC. The chain employs TRBV18 and TRBJ2-1; 9 positions match TRBD2. The germline CDR1 and CDR2 sequences are KGHSH and LQKENI. The trim removed 5 bases at V and 7 bases at J, leaving 12 bases unmatched. The CDR3 is 16 residues long.

The V gene is TRBV7-2, the J gene TRBJ2-7, with a tentative D call TRBD1 (5 bases). With 5 bases removed from V and 7 bases from J, the gap between germline ends came to 15 bases. The germline V gene has CDR1 SGHTA and CDR2 FQGNSA. The CDR3 contains 13 residues. The CDR3 spells CASSLSDTLEQYF. Written as DNA, the CDR3 is TGTGCCAGCAGCCTCTCGGACACCCTTGAGCAGTACTTC.

The genes are TRBV7-6 and TRBJ2-2, with D unclear. The V gene lost 5 bases and the J gene lost 4 bases, with 11 bases spanning the gap. Germline CDR1 SGHVS, CDR2 FNYEAQ. The CDR3 contains 14 residues. CDR3 residues: CASSPAGFTGELFF. The CDR3 DNA reads TGTGCCAGCAGCCCCGCCGGGTTCACCGGGGAGCTGTTTTTT.

The chain carries TRBV11-3 and TRBJ2-7; 7 bases map to TRBD1. Losses at the gene ends were 7 bases for V and 2 bases for J; bases not matched to a gene: 11. The CDR3 consists of 15 residues. Germline V gene data show CDR1 as SGHNT and CDR2 as YENEEA. The CDR3 is CASTFPRDRTYEQYF. The CDR3 DNA reads as TGTGCCAGCACCTTCCCCCGGGACAGAACCTACGAGCAGTACTTC.

The chain combines TRBV7-2 with TRBJ2-1, with 10 bases aligning to TRBD2. The germline V gene has CDR1 SGHTA and CDR2 FQGNSA. V shed 5 bases, J shed 2 bases, and the junction held 3 bases outside the gene matches. The CDR3 sequence is 15 residues long. CDR3 sequence: CASSRSGGAYNEQFF. The CDR3 coding sequence is TGTGCCAGCAGCAGAAGCGGGGGGGCCTACAATGAGCAGTTCTTC. The entire variable domain, with the rest obtained from reference TRBV7-2 and TRBJ2-1, is as follows: GAGVSQSPSNKVTEKGKDVELRCDPISGHTALYWYRQSLGQGLEFLIYFQGNSAPDKSGLPSDRFSAERTGGSVSTLTIQRTQQEDSAVYLCASSRSGGAYNEQFFGPGTRLTVL.

V gene TRBV5-1 combines with J gene TRBJ2-1, with TRBD2 matching over 8 bases. The CDR3 contains 14 residues. V shed 2 bases and J 7 bases; nucleotides not matched to a gene: 5. The germline V gene encodes CDR1 SGHRS and CDR2 YFSETQ. The CDR3 here is CASSLQRGNNEQFF. For the CDR3, the DNA is TGCGCCAGCAGCTTACAGCGGGGGAATAATGAGCAGTTCTTC.

This clone was seen a handful of times. This CDR3 reads CASCSGGLGEKLFF. CDR3 nucleotides: TGTGCCAGCTGCTCAGGGGGCTTGGGGGAAAAACTGTTTTTT. The V and J genes are TRBV28 and TRBJ1-4, with TRBD1 matching 8 bases. The CDR3 is 14 amino acids. The V gene end was trimmed by 8 bases and the J gene end by 8 bases; junction bases not matched to a gene: 10. Germline CDR1 MDHEN, CDR2 SYDVKM.

The chain carries TRBV9 and TRBJ1-3, with D possibly being TRBD1 (5 bases). Germline-derived CDR1 and CDR2 are SGDLS and YYNGEE. V shed 4 bases and J shed 8 bases, with 19 bases lying between them. The CDR3 length is 15 residues. CDR3 protein: CASSPRVGIQDTIYF. Here the CDR3 DNA reads TGTGCCAGCAGCCCCAGGGTGGGGATTCAAGACACCATATATTTT. Variable domain in full (rest from reference TRBV9 and TRBJ1-3): DSGVTQTPKHLITATGQRVTLRCSPRSGDLSVYWYQQSLDQGLQFLIQYYNGEERAKGNILERFSAQQFPDLHSELNLSSLELGDSALYFCASSPRVGIQDTIYFGEGSWLTVV.

This clone was found once. This chain joins TRBV4-3 and TRBJ2-1; 8 nucleotides line up with TRBD2. Germline assignment: CDR1 LGHNA and CDR2 YSLEER. This CDR3 is built from 13 residues. The V segment lost 1 base and the J segment 8 bases; nucleotides outside the gene matches: 1. CDR3 sequence reads: CASSQAGGYEQFF. The DNA for the CDR3 is TGCGCCAGCAGCCAAGCGGGAGGGTATGAGCAGTTCTTC.